The T cell receptor beta chain described here comes from a study of T cell responses to AZD1222 COVID-19 vaccine. Overall study findings and caveats: The donor cohort was predominantly white British with a female majority, and clonal diversity may have been underestimated.

A note on this clone: Antigen: not known.

V was trimmed by 3 bases and J by 0 bases, leaving 10 bases between them. The CDR3 has 15 residues. CDR1 and CDR2 from the germline V gene are LNHDA and SQIVND (reference sequence). TCRdb keeps only in-frame clones here, not all; method: immunoSEQ multiplex PCR. The table lists about 97,000 clones, roughly 84% of them singletons. The origin of this receptor is an adult in good health. Sequences were derived from peripheral blood, sampled on day 0 of AZD1222 vaccination. This chain uses TRBV19 with TRBJ2-3, with D maybe TRBD2 (5 bases). Written as DNA, the CDR3 is TGTGCCAGTAGTATTGACGGGATCAGCACAGATACGCAGTATTTT. Its translation: CASSIDGISTDTQYF.